This TCR beta chain was identified during a study of HIV-infected patients and healthy controls. Study background: CD8 counts did not change consistently during early therapy; the CD4:CD8 ratio climbed slightly. The study, taken as a whole, reports: Size-matched repertoire data failed to replicate the apparent Gini index recovery after therapy in HIV-infected patients.

The CDR3 has 17 amino acids. The V gene's germline CDR1 is SGDLS and CDR2 YYNGEE. With V trimmed by 1 base and J by 1 base, 6 bases remained unmatched. By sample share, this clonotype is medium-sized (0.01 to 0.1%). No antigen is known for it. Follow-up blood was drawn about 14 weeks, roughly three months, after antiretroviral therapy began. The repertoire came from unfractionated whole blood and reflected all unsorted peripheral T cells. cDNA was made from about 500 ng RNA using alpha and beta constant primers. Separate chain-specific third strand synthesis with multiplexing indices produced the alpha and beta libraries. All rearrangements within a chain used one primer pair; cDNA molecules carried barcodes. One entry per CDR3 protein results from TCRdb running MiXCR on the 5' RACE reads. This table has roughly 9,800 distinct CDR3 sequences, over 5% appearing once.

This receptor was identified in an adult with HIV infection. The donor label of this sample is uncertain. The sample was blood, taken during antiretroviral therapy. The chain links TRBV9 to TRBJ2-2; 8 bases map to TRBD2. As DNA, the CDR3 is TGTGCCAGCAGCGTAAGGCGGGAGGTAAAGAACACCGGGGAGCTGTTTTTT. Encoded protein: CASSVRREVKNTGELFF.